This T cell receptor beta chain derives from a study of blood T cell repertoires in COVID-19 (dated by TCRdb to 2020 to 2021). The study in broad terms: Collaborator samples came from the United States, Italy and Spain and covered acute and convalescent phases of COVID-19. The material from the prospective study consisted of cDNA or gDNA derived from T cells, B-cell-depleted T cells, or PBMCs. Deeply sampled blood TCRbeta repertoires from subjects exposed to, actively infected with, or recovered from COVID-19 were included in the dataset. The repertoires were released in a freely available public database intended as a resource for research on the immune response to SARS-CoV-2. Samples came from the ongoing ImmuneRACE study (first 160 participants) plus 1,254 subjects from 6 global collaborators. A de-identified subject ID, COVID-19 status, age in years and sex were almost always included in the sample metadata. HLA class I and class II types, where available, came from metadata supplied by the sample provider rather than from assay-based typing. What the work shows at the level of the full study, not this receptor alone: The amount of clinical and demographic metadata varied by source and participant and was provided uncurated.

Whole blood was collected in K2EDTA tubes by collaborating institutions according to the institutions' own protocols. For TCRbeta analysis, collaborator samples were shipped as frozen whole blood, as isolated PBMCs, or as DNA extracted from either sample type. Reading from cysteine to phenylalanine, the CDR3 counts 15 amino acids. The only DNA kept is the CDR3, 45 bases in frame from the first base. V gives up 6 bases and J gives up 1 base, and the segment between their germline ends measures 15 bases. The CDR1 and CDR2 encoded by the germline V gene (reference sequence) are LNHDA and SQIVND. This clone was observed once. Which antigen it targets is not known. Per-base quality was not reported, and no clone a single base away is much larger than it. TCRbeta CDR3 regions were amplified from genomic DNA by means of the immunoSEQ Assay, a bias-controlled multiplex PCR. For the original study's pipeline: The number of nucleated cells in each sample was estimated by amplification of reference gene primers within the assay. To quantify the absolute abundance of each unique TCRbeta CDR3 rearrangement, sequence reads were collapsed and filtered. For each sample, productive Simpson clonality was calculated as the square root of Simpson's diversity index over productive rearrangements. The table comes from immuneACCESS by way of TCRdb, which keeps in-frame sequences with V and J called. Part of the clones is missing from these tables; in studies checked, under half for an unresolved V gene and the rest for unknown reasons. The DNA gave D and trimming, while V, J and clone size come from that table. This sample holds roughly 110,000 clones; more than 70% were observed only once. The ten top clones hold about 4% of the sample.

This clonotype was sampled from a human donor in a cohort sampled during active COVID-19. The sequencing sample was made of peripheral blood. This chain joins TRBV19 to TRBJ1-2, with a weak D call of TRBD1 (5 bases match). The DNA reads TGTGCCAGTAGCCTAGGAGGGACGGATAACTATGGCTACACCTTC. It codes for CASSLGGTDNYGYTF. Beyond the CDR3, the reference TRBV19 and TRBJ1-2 genes provide the residues; the full variable domain reads: DGGITQSPKYLFRKEGQNVTLSCEQNLNHDAMYWYRQDPGQGLRLIYYSQIVNDFQKGDIAEGYSVSREKKESFPLTVTSAQKNPTAFYLCASSLGGTDNYGYTFGSGTRLTVV.